These 18 T cell receptor beta chains were all obtained from the same sample, sequenced in a study of identical twins. TCRdb ran MiXCR on the 5' RACE reads and lists one entry per CDR3 protein. Of about 240,000 distinct CDR3 sequences in the sample, approximately 8% were seen once. This sample was also put to use in a study of yellow fever vaccine responses in identical twins.

Sample: CD8+ T cells sorted from blood. Receptors originate from a woman between 18 and 29 years old in good health.

This clonotype was seen a handful of times. The V call is TRBV5-6, the J call TRBJ2-5; weak D call: TRBD2 (7 bases). CDR3 length: 15 residues. Germline lookup yields CDR1 SGHDT and CDR2 YYEEEE. Trimming shortened V by 3 bases and J by 4 bases, and 16 bases separated the two germline ends. In DNA, the CDR3 is TGTGCCAGCAGCTATGGGTGGGGGGGGCGAGAGACCCAGTACTTC. Amino acids: CASSYGWGGRETQYF.

The chain uses TRBV7-7 and TRBJ2-1; 9 bases are a match to TRBD1. V lost 0 bases and J lost 8; bases outside the gene matches: 5. Germline V CDR1 and CDR2: SSHAT, FNYEAQ (reference sequence). There are 15 residues in the CDR3. DNA for the CDR3: TGTGCCAGCAGCTTAGCTGGGACAGGGTTCCATGAGCAGTTCTTC. It encodes CASSLAGTGFHEQFF.

The chain combines TRBV6-4 with TRBJ2-1, with 11 nucleotides matching TRBD1. Germline loops: CDR1 MRHNA, CDR2 SNTAGT. The trim removed 0 bases at V and 9 bases at J, leaving 7 bases unmatched. This CDR3 is 16 amino acids long. CDR3 residues: CASSDSPGQGAGEQFF. The CDR3 coding sequence is TGTGCCAGCAGTGACTCGCCCGGACAGGGGGCCGGTGAGCAGTTCTTC.

There are a few counts of this clonotype. The chain uses TRBV29-1 and TRBJ2-7, with 9 bases matching TRBD1. The CDR3 totals 15 residues. Losses at the gene ends were 3 bases for V and 3 bases for J; bases not matched to a gene: 9. CDR1 and CDR2 from the germline V gene are SQVTM and ANQGSEA. CDR3 in DNA: TGCAGCGTTGAGTCGCGAGGGGACAGGGACTACGAGCAGTACTTC. Protein product: CSVESRGDRDYEQYF.

This clonotype appeared a single time. The chain employs TRBV7-2 and TRBJ2-7; 11 nucleotides line up with TRBD2. The germline V gene encodes CDR1 SGHTA and CDR2 FQGNSA. Trimming at V came to 3 bases and at J to 3 bases, leaving 7 bases not matched to a gene. The CDR3 covers 16 residues. The CDR3 coding sequence is TGTGCCAGCAGCTTGATGGGACTAGCGGAAATCTACGAGCAGTACTTC. Translation gives CASSLMGLAEIYEQYF.

The chain links TRBV6-4 to TRBJ2-1; 11 bases align to TRBD2. The CDR3 consists of 16 residues. V was clipped by 5 bases and J by 9 bases; unmatched bases: 12. Germline loops: CDR1 MRHNA, CDR2 SNTAGT. The CDR3 region is CASSPVLAGEDSEQFF. CDR3 bases: TGTGCCAGCAGTCCAGTACTAGCGGGAGAGGACAGTGAGCAGTTCTTC.

Only a few counts were recorded for this clonotype. This chain uses TRBV6-2 or TRBV6-3 with TRBJ2-4, with a tentative D call TRBD2 (5 bases). Germline CDR1 is MNHEY and CDR2 is SVGEGT. CDR3 length: 13 amino acids. The V end was cut by 4 bases, the J end by 9 bases, with 13 bases between. This CDR3 is CASSSPGKSIQYF. DNA for the CDR3: TGTGCCAGCAGTTCTCCGGGGAAGAGCATTCAGTACTTC.

The DNA for the CDR3 is TGTGCCAGCAGTGGTCAGACAGTCTATGGCTACACCTTC. Translated: CASSGQTVYGYTF. The chain carries TRBV28 and TRBJ1-2; D perhaps matches TRBD1 (5 bases). CDR1 is MDHEN and CDR2 is SYDVKM in the germline V gene. The CDR3 has 13 residues. Trimming took off 5 bases at V and 4 bases at J, with 11 bases between the two ends.

The V and J genes are TRBV5-5 and TRBJ2-7; TRBD1 matches at 7 bases. The germline V gene encodes CDR1 SGHKS and CDR2 YYEKEE (reference sequence). V shed 4 bases, J shed 4 bases, and the junction held 14 bases outside the gene matches. The length of the CDR3 is 16 residues. Here the CDR3 reads CASSDLQGLVPYEQYF. As DNA, the CDR3 is TGTGCCAGCAGCGACCTACAGGGGCTAGTCCCTTACGAGCAGTACTTC.

This clonotype was observed at least ten times. This rearrangement joins TRBV12-3 or TRBV12-4 to TRBJ1-5; possibly TRBD1 for D (5 bases). The CDR3 has 16 amino acids. V lost 5 bases and J 10 bases, leaving 24 bases between the germline ends. The CDR3 here is CASSPSTAGLINPQHF. In DNA, the CDR3 is TGTGCCAGCAGTCCGTCGACAGCTGGACTTATCAATCCCCAGCATTTT.

This clonotype has at least ten counts. The chain carries TRBV7-8 and TRBJ2-2; D is unclear. V shed 1 base and J shed 9 bases, with 9 bases lying between them. The CDR3 runs to 13 residues. The germline V gene encodes CDR1 SGHVS and CDR2 FQNEAQ. The CDR3 DNA reads TGTGCCAGCAGCTTAGTGTTGGAGCGGGAGCTGTTTTTT. It codes for CASSLVLERELFF.

This chain links TRBV7-9 with TRBJ2-1; tentatively, D is TRBD1 (5 bases). Germline CDR1 SEHNR, CDR2 FQNEAQ (reference sequence). Trimming removed 1 base at V and 9 bases at J, with 16 bases between. The CDR3 is 15 residues long. Written as DNA, the CDR3 is TGTGCCAGCAGCTTAGGTGGGGCTGTTCTTATTGAGCAGTTCTTC. Residues: CASSLGGAVLIEQFF. Filled out from reference TRBV7-9 and TRBJ2-1, the complete variable domain reads DTGVSQNPRHKITKRGQNVTFRCDPISEHNRLYWYRQTLGQGPEFLTYFQNEAQLEKSRLLSDRFSAERPKGSFSTLEIQRTEQGDSAMYLCASSLGGAVLIEQFFGPGTRLTVL.

The sample holds a few counts of this clonotype. The chain carries TRBV7-2 and TRBJ2-1; 13 bases align to TRBD2. Germline CDR1 reads SGHTA; CDR2 reads FQGNSA. The CDR3 consists of 19 residues. The trim removed 2 bases at V and 8 bases at J, leaving 15 bases unmatched. This CDR3 is CASSLSARLAGGSRDEQFF. CDR3 coding DNA: TGTGCCAGCAGCTTATCGGCCAGACTAGCGGGAGGAAGTCGCGATGAGCAGTTCTTC.

There are many counts of this clonotype. A read error may account for a junction end that differs from germline. V and J are TRBV10-3 and TRBJ2-2, with TRBD2 as a possible D gene (5 bases). The CDR3 runs 13 residues. CDR1 and CDR2 (germline): ENHRY, SYGVKD. This CDR3 reads CAISELYTGELFF. CDR3 coding DNA: TGTGCCATCAGTGAGCTGTACACCGGGGAGCTGTTCTTT.

This clonotype has a count of ten or more. The V call is TRBV4-1, the J call TRBJ2-2, with 10 bases aligning to TRBD2. The CDR3 has 16 amino acids. Germline CDR1 MGHRA, CDR2 YSYEKL. J gave up 4 bases and V 1 base, and 3 bases lay outside the gene matches. CDR3 DNA sequence: TGCGCCAGCAGCCAAGTCCCTAGCGGGAGCACCGGGGAGCTGTTTTTT. It is translated as CASSQVPSGSTGELFF.

This chain uses TRBV5-1 with TRBJ2-1, with D possibly being TRBD2 (5 bases). The V gene's germline CDR1 is SGHRS and CDR2 YFSETQ. The V and J ends lost 1 base and 1 base respectively, with 9 bases between them. The CDR3 has 15 amino acids. The CDR3 loop reads CASSLYSASYNEQFF. The CDR3 DNA follows: TGCGCCAGCAGCTTGTATAGCGCGTCCTACAATGAGCAGTTCTTC. Full variable domain (rest looked up from reference TRBV5-1 and TRBJ2-1): KAGVTQTPRYLIKTRGQQVTLSCSPISGHRSVSWYQQTPGQGLQFLFEYFSETQRNKGNFPGRFSGRQFSNSRSEMNVSTLELGDSALYLCASSLYSASYNEQFFGPGTRLTVL.

This clonotype was detected ten times or more. The chain combines TRBV29-1 with TRBJ2-5; D not certain. Trimming took off 7 bases at V and 2 bases at J, with 23 bases between the two ends. CDR3 length: 16 amino acids. Germline V CDR1 and CDR2: SQVTM, ANQGSEA. The CDR3 DNA reads as TGCAGCGCCGCAGCTAAGGACGGTGAATCACAAGAGACCCAGTACTTC. Protein sequence: CSAAAKDGESQETQYF.

Ten or more counts support this clonotype. The J gene is TRBJ2-1, the V gene TRBV28; the match to TRBD1 covers 9 bases. The CDR3 covers 18 residues. Germline V gene sequence: CDR1 MDHEN, CDR2 SYDVKM. J lost 0 bases, V lost 5 bases, and 11 bases had no gene match. The CDR3 region is CASSVPGQGLSSYNEQFF. The CDR3 coding sequence is TGTGCCAGCAGTGTCCCGGGACAGGGATTGAGCTCCTACAATGAGCAGTTCTTC.